The rows below give T cell receptor beta chains drawn from one sample of a study of T cell responses to AZD1222 COVID-19 vaccine. This table comes from immunoSEQ multiplex PCR, and its TCRdb copy is limited to in-frame clones, with some not included. The sample includes approximately 120,000 clones, approximately 90% of them seen just once. The sequenced sample was peripheral blood, obtained on day 0 of MenACWY control vaccination. Receptor source: an adult in good health. Both conserved end residues are part of each CDR3. The D gene is left open where the match is weak. Clone size is not always given. Where it is, it says once, few, many or a class for expanded clones.

TRBV3-1/TRBV3-2	TRBJ2-6	-	-	TGTGCCAGCAGCCAAGAGGTGCAGGGGGGATTCTCTGGGGCCAACGTCCTGACTTTC	CASSQEVQGGFSGANVLTF
TRBV9	TRBJ2-7	-	TRBD2	TGTGCCAGCAGCGTAAGCGGGACGACCTACGAGCAGTACTTC	CASSVSGTTYEQYF
TRBV10-2	TRBJ2-3	-	TRBD1	TGCGCCAGCAGTGAGTGGAGACAGGGAGCAGATACGCAGTATTTT	CASSEWRQGADTQYF
TRBV5-5	TRBJ1-6	-	TRBD1	TGTGCCAGCAGCTTGAGGTGGGAGGGGGCAGGATCACCCCTCCACTTT	CASSLRWEGAGSPLHF
TRBV27	TRBJ1-2	-	TRBD1	TGTGCCAGCAGTTGGGACAGGGAGGACTATGGCTACACCTTC	CASSWDREDYGYTF
TRBV27	TRBJ1-6	-	TRBD1	TGTGCCAGCAGTTTAGACAGGGGGTCACCCCTCCACTTT	CASSLDRGSPLHF
TRBV7-2	TRBJ2-1	-	TRBD2	TGTGCCAGCAGCTTTTATGGCGGGAGGGAAGATGAGCAGTTCTTC	CASSFYGGREDEQFF
TRBV7-9	TRBJ1-2	once	-	TGTGCCAGCAGCTTACAGGGGCATGGCTACACCTTC	CASSLQGHGYTF
TRBV2	TRBJ1-1	once	-	TGTGCCAGCATTCTACAGGGTGGGTACACTGAAGCTTTCTTT	CASILQGGYTEAFF
TRBV4-1	TRBJ2-5	-	TRBD2	TGCGCCAGCAGCCAAGTGGGTCTAGCGGGAGAGACCCAGTACTTC	CASSQVGLAGETQYF
TRBV3-1/TRBV3-2	TRBJ2-1	-	-	TGTGCCAGCAGCCCGACGACCGGGACGCGCGGGTTCTTC	CASSPTTGTRGFF
TRBV6-6	TRBJ2-1	-	-	TGTGCCAGCAGTTATACCGGGACTTCCTTGGATGAGCAGTTCTTC	CASSYTGTSLDEQFF
TRBV6-2/TRBV6-3	TRBJ1-1	once	TRBD1	TGTGCCAGCAGTCCCGGGGGACAGGGGGCTAGGAACACTGAAGCTTTCTTT	CASSPGGQGARNTEAFF
TRBV5-4	TRBJ2-7	-	-	TGTGCCAGCAGAGGGGGAGGGGTTCACGAGCAGTACTTC	CASRGGGVHEQYF
TRBV7-9	TRBJ2-7	-	-	TGTGCCAGCAGCTTACCAGGAGCCCACGAGCAGTACTTC	CASSLPGAHEQYF
TRBV19	TRBJ2-3	-	TRBD1	TGTGCCAGTAGGCCCCCTTTGGACAGGGGGCCGGATACGCAGTATTTT	CASRPPLDRGPDTQYF
TRBV18	TRBJ2-7	-	TRBD2	TGTGCCAGCTCCCCCGGACTAGCGGGGTACGAGCAGTACTTC	CASSPGLAGYEQYF
TRBV5-6	TRBJ2-7	-	TRBD1	TGTGCCAGCAGCTTGAGGCGGACAGGGAATCTCTACGAGCAGTACTTC	CASSLRRTGNLYEQYF
TRBV11-3	TRBJ1-1	-	-	TGTGCCAGCAGCTTACAGGGCAACAACGCTGAAGCTTTCTTT	CASSLQGNNAEAFF
TRBV7-9	TRBJ1-1	-	TRBD1	TGTGCCAGCAGCTCCATTAACAGGGGCCGGGAAGGAATCACTGAAGCTTTCTTT	CASSSINRGREGITEAFF
TRBV6-1	TRBJ2-1	-	TRBD2	TGTGCCAGCAGTGAACAAACCGGGACTAGCGGGAGGGCCCTGTTCTTC	CASSEQTGTSGRALFF
TRBV7-9	TRBJ2-6	-	-	TGTGCCAGCAGCTTAGCCCGAACCGGGGCCAACGTCCTGACTTTC	CASSLARTGANVLTF
TRBV12-3/TRBV12-4	TRBJ2-5	-	-	TGTGCCAGCAGTTTAAGGACCGGGGAGACCCAGTACTTC	CASSLRTGETQYF
TRBV27	TRBJ2-1	-	TRBD2	TGTGCCAGCAGTCAAGTAGCGACTAGCGAATACAATGAGCAGTTCTTC	CASSQVATSEYNEQFF
TRBV9	TRBJ1-1	few	TRBD1	TGTGCCAGCAGCGTAGGGGAGGGGGCCACTGAAGCTTTCTTT	CASSVGEGATEAFF
TRBV3-1/TRBV3-2	TRBJ2-1	-	TRBD2	TGTGCCAGCAGCCCCCGGGGGGGAGCTTACAATGAGCAGTTCTTC	CASSPRGGAYNEQFF
TRBV18	TRBJ2-1	-	-	TGTGCCAGCTCAGGGACCAGCTCCTACAATGAGCAGTTCTTC	CASSGTSSYNEQFF
TRBV2	TRBJ1-5	-	TRBD1	TGTGCCAGCAAGGTCGGGGACAGGAATCAGCCCCAGCATTTT	CASKVGDRNQPQHF
TRBV6-1	TRBJ2-7	many	-	TGTGCCAGCAGAGACCGGGAACAGGGACCCTACGAGCAGTACTTC	CASRDREQGPYEQYF
TRBV12-3/TRBV12-4	TRBJ2-1	-	TRBD2	TGTGCCAGCAGCGCTGGACTAGCGGGAGTCCGGTTCTTC	CASSAGLAGVRFF
TRBV29-1	TRBJ1-1	-	TRBD1	TGCAGCGTTGTGGGACAGGGGGCCACTGAAGCTTTCTTT	CSVVGQGATEAFF
TRBV19	TRBJ2-4	-	-	TGTGCCAGTAGTATTGGTCTAGCTGATGTGGCCAAAAACATTCAGTACTTC	CASSIGLADVAKNIQYF
TRBV25-1	TRBJ2-7	-	-	TGTGCCAGCAGTACGACAGTTACCTACGAGCAGTACTTC	CASSTTVTYEQYF